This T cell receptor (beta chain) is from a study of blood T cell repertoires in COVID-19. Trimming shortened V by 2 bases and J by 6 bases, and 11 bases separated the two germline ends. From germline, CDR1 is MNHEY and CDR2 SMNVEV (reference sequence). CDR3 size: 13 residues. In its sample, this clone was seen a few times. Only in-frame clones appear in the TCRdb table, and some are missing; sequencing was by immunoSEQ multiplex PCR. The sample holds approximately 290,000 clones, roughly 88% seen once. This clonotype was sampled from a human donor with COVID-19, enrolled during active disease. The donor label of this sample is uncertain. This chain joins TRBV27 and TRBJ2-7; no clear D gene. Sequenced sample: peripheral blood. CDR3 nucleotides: TGTGCCAGCAGTTTAAATGAAGAGTCCGAGCAGTACTTC. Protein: CASSLNEESEQYF.